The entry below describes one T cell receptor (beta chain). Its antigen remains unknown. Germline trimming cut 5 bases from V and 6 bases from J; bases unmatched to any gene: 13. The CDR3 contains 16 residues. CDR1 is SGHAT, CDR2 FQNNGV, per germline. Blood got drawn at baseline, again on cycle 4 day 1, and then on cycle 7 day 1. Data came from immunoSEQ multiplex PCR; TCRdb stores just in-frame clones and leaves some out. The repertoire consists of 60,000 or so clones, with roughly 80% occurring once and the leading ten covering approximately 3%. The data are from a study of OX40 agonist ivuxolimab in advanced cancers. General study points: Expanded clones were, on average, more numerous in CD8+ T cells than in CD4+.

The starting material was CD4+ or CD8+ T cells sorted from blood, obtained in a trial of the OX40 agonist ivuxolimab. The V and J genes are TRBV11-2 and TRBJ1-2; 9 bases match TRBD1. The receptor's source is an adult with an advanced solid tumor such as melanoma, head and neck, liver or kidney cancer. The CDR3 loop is CASSPTSTGTGNGYTF. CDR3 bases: TGTGCCAGCAGCCCTACATCGACCGGGACAGGGAATGGCTACACCTTC.